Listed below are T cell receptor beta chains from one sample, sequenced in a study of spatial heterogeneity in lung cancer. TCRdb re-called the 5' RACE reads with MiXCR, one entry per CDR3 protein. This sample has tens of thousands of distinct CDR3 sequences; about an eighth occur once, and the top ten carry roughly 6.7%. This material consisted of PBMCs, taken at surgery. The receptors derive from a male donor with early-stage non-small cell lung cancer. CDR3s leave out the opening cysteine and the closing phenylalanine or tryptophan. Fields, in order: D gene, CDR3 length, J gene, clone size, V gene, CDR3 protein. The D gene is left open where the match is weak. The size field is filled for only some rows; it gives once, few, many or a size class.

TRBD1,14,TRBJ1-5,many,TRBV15,ATSRDGTAPGQPQH
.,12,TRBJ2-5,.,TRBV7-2,ASVETSDRETQY
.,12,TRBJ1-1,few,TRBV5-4,ASSLDRGDTEAF
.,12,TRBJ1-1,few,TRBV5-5,ASSLEAGRAEAF
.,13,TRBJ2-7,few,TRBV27,ASSLFKNGPYEQY
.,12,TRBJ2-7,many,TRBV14,ASRSTGSSYEQY
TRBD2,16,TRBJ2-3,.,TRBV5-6,ASSLTVSGSPSTDTQY
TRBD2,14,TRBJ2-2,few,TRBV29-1,SARGGLAGPTGELF
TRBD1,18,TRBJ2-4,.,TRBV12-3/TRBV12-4,ASSPPPERVGIVQGDIQY
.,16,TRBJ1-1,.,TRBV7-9,ASSSIYRDNTLNTEAF
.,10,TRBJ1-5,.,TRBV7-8,ASSLVGQPQH
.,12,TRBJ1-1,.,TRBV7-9,ASSRMQGGTEAF